The clone carrying this T cell receptor beta chain has more than one count but fewer than ten. Its antigen is still unknown. Noted time point: sample taken at primary tumor resection. Every cDNA TCR molecule received its own unique molecular identifier. TCRdb processed the 5' RACE reads anew with MiXCR; each CDR3 protein has one entry. The sample yields 7,500 to 9,500 distinct CDR3 sequences, 5% to 7% seen once. This sample stems from a study of spatial heterogeneity in lung cancer. Study-level results: For expanded intratumoral alpha and beta TCRs, counts tracked tumor mutation counts.

CDR3 size: 16 residues. Trimming took 4 bases from V and 2 from J; bases not matched to a gene: 9. In germline, CDR1 is LNHDA, CDR2 SQIVND (reference sequence). This TCR came from a female donor with early-stage non-small cell lung cancer. The sample here was lung tumor tissue, taken at surgery. The chain recombines TRBV19 with TRBJ2-5, with 8 bases aligning to TRBD2. The CDR3: CASSTHGSGGQETQYF. CDR3 DNA: TGTGCCAGTAGTACCCACGGGTCGGGAGGGCAAGAGACCCAGTACTTC. Combining the CDR3 with reference TRBV19 and TRBJ2-5 gives the whole variable domain DGGITQSPKYLFRKEGQNVTLSCEQNLNHDAMYWYRQDPGQGLRLIYYSQIVNDFQKGDIAEGYSVSREKKESFPLTVTSAQKNPTAFYLCASSTHGSGGQETQYFGPGTRLLVL.